Reported below is one T cell receptor beta chain. The antigen is not known. No cell sorting was done before RNA was extracted from the tissue. The normal lung tissue was taken more than 3 cm from the tumor edge. TCRbeta libraries were built with three rounds of nested PCR, modified from ARM-PCR. TCRdb processed the multiplex PCR reads anew with MiXCR; each CDR3 protein has one entry. This sample has about 90,000 distinct CDR3 sequences, with 76% found just once. This specimen belongs to a study of tumor and adjacent non-tumor tissue in lung cancer. Study as a whole: The patients, 10 to 11 men and about five women, were about 30 to 85 with stage I to III disease.

Findings of the study overall: Compared with tumor, normal lung showed significantly lower TCR diversity.

Specimen: distant non-tumor lung tissue. This receptor was obtained from a woman aged 50 to 65 with non-small cell lung cancer.

The CDR3 DNA sequence: TGCATCATTGAAGGTCCCCAGCGGGAGGGTTACAATGAGCAGTTCTTC. As protein: CIIEGPQREGYNEQFF. The genes are TRBV29-1 and TRBJ2-1; 10 nucleotides line up with TRBD2. The CDR3 loop spans 16 amino acids. Looked up from germline, CDR1 is SQVTM and CDR2 is ANQGSEA.